This T cell receptor beta chain emerged from a study of cytomegalovirus exposure and HLA in healthy donors. Germline loops: CDR1 SSHAT, CDR2 FNYEAQ (reference sequence). This CDR3 has 12 residues. The PCR was carried out with 60 Vbeta primers and 13 Jbeta primers. Generated by immunoSEQ multiplex PCR, the TCRdb table keeps only in-frame clones and is missing some. Among about 150,000 clones listed, 70% to 80% were seen once. For this clone: The junction departs from germline at one end; a sequencing error may be responsible.

The sequencing sample was made of PBMCs. The gene calls are TRBV7-7 and TRBJ1-2; 7 bases fit TRBD1. The TCR comes from a man aged 25 to 40 in good health and CMV-seronegative. CDR3 residues: CASSLTGNGYTF. CDR3 in DNA: TGTGCTAGCAGCCTGACAGGGAATGGCTACACCTTC.